These 29 T cell receptor beta chains share one sample of origin, sequenced in a study of shared clonotypes between healthy human individuals. CD45RO-negative, CCR7-positively selected cells formed the naive CD8 fraction, excluding terminally differentiated effector memory CD45RA+ cells. Sequenced by immunoSEQ multiplex PCR; TCRdb stores in-frame clones only, minus some. The sample has roughly 770,000 clones; 90% to 97% are singletons. The sample was naive CD8+ T cells sorted from blood. These receptors came from a man younger than 40 in good health.

This sequence joins TRBV19 and TRBJ2-1; a weak D match, TRBD2 (6 bases). The CDR3 extends over 13 amino acids. Germline loops: CDR1 LNHDA, CDR2 SQIVND (reference sequence). V shed 8 bases and J shed 6 bases, with 14 bases lying between them. The CDR3 DNA follows: TGTGCCAGTGACACGGGCGGGATCAATGAGCAGTTCTTC. It encodes CASDTGGINEQFF.

This rearrangement joins TRBV29-1 to TRBJ2-1, with 8 bases lining up with TRBD2. Germline CDR1 SQVTM, CDR2 ANQGSEA. With V trimmed by 6 bases and J by 8 bases, 9 bases remained unmatched. The CDR3 covers 13 residues. Here the CDR3 reads CSVERESSDEQFF. In DNA form, the CDR3 reads TGCAGCGTCGAGCGGGAGTCCTCGGATGAGCAGTTCTTC.

Regarding this clone: Other DNA sequences in the same sample also yield this CDR3. This chain connects TRBV9 to TRBJ2-7, with D unresolved. The CDR3 sequence is 14 residues long. Germline loops: CDR1 SGDLS, CDR2 YYNGEE. Trimming pared 0 bases from V and 0 bases from J, leaving 7 bases between. The CDR3 sequence: CASSVAGFSYEQYF. The CDR3, as DNA: TGTGCCAGCAGCGTAGCAGGCTTCTCCTACGAGCAGTACTTC.

The J gene is TRBJ2-3, the V gene TRBV7-9; D remains unclear. Per the germline V gene, CDR1 is SEHNR and CDR2 is FQNEAQ (reference sequence). The CDR3 covers 12 residues. Trimming took off 1 base at V and 14 bases at J, with 13 bases between the two ends. The CDR3 loop is CASSLDPRLSYF. DNA of the CDR3: TGTGCCAGCAGCTTAGATCCACGTCTCTCGTATTTT.

The table lists this clone with a count of one. The chain combines TRBV10-1 with TRBJ2-7; 13 bases match TRBD2. Germline CDR1 and CDR2: WNHNN and SYGVQD (reference sequence). The CDR3 consists of 17 residues. Germline trimming cut 3 bases from V and 5 bases from J; bases unmatched to any gene: 10. CDR3 region: CASSEGRPGTSGNEQYF. CDR3 in DNA: TGCGCCAGCAGTGAAGGGAGACCCGGGACTAGCGGGAACGAGCAGTACTTC.

This clone appeared a single time. J is TRBJ2-1 and V is TRBV7-9, with D hard to call. The CDR3 covers 13 residues. Germline CDR1 SEHNR, CDR2 FQNEAQ (reference sequence). Deletions cut 1 base from V and 8 bases from J, with 9 bases between. Here the CDR3 reads CASSLGHSDEQFF. CDR3 nucleotides: TGTGCCAGCAGCTTAGGACATTCTGATGAGCAGTTCTTC. Variable domain in full (rest from reference TRBV7-9 and TRBJ2-1): DTGVSQNPRHKITKRGQNVTFRCDPISEHNRLYWYRQTLGQGPEFLTYFQNEAQLEKSRLLSDRFSAERPKGSFSTLEIQRTEQGDSAMYLCASSLGHSDEQFFGPGTRLTVL.

Only one count was recorded for this clone. The chain couples TRBV5-4 to TRBJ2-7, with 8 bases fitting TRBD1. The CDR3 sequence is 13 residues long. With 2 bases clipped from V and 7 bases from J, the junction kept 5 bases outside the gene matches. The germline gives CDR1 SGHNT, CDR2 YYREEE (reference sequence). CDR3 sequence reads: CASSFQGAGEQYF. The CDR3 DNA reads as TGTGCCAGCAGCTTCCAGGGGGCGGGGGAGCAGTACTTC.

The gene calls are TRBV7-2 and TRBJ2-1, with TRBD2 as a possible D gene (5 bases). CDR3 length equals 17 residues. In germline, CDR1 is SGHTA, CDR2 FQGNSA. Between the trimmed V and J ends, which lost 5 bases and 0 bases, there was a span of 17 bases. As DNA, the CDR3 is TGTGCCAGCAGCCCCGGACTTACTTCCAGCTCCTACAATGAGCAGTTCTTC. As protein: CASSPGLTSSSYNEQFF.

The V gene is TRBV4-1, the J gene TRBJ2-5, with TRBD1 matching 7 bases. The junction had 5 bases not matched to a gene; V was cut back by 3 bases and J by 1 base. Germline CDR1 and CDR2: MGHRA and YSYEKL. The CDR3 is made up of 15 amino acids. CDR3 loop: CASSQSRTGQETQYF. CDR3 DNA sequence: TGCGCCAGCAGCCAGTCCAGGACAGGCCAAGAGACCCAGTACTTC.

DNA for the CDR3: TGCGCCAGCAGCCAAGTAAGTGGACAGTATGGCTACACCTTC. Its translation: CASSQVSGQYGYTF. The chain has TRBV4-1 and TRBJ1-2; possible D gene TRBD1, 6 bases. CDR3 length: 14 amino acids. The V and J ends lost 1 base and 5 bases respectively, with 11 bases between them. Germline V gene data show CDR1 as MGHRA and CDR2 as YSYEKL.

The rearrangement joins TRBV6-5 to TRBJ2-7; TRBD2 matches at 11 bases. Trimming removed 6 bases from V and 9 bases from J; junction bases left unmatched: 10. In germline, CDR1 is MNHEY, CDR2 SVGAGI. This CDR3 is built from 14 residues. The CDR3: CASRKGLAGGGQYF. In DNA form, the CDR3 reads TGTGCCAGCAGGAAAGGACTAGCGGGTGGCGGGCAGTACTTC.

The genes are TRBV11-3 and TRBJ2-5; D is unresolved. CDR3 length: 14 amino acids. V lost 5 bases and J 4 bases, leaving 14 bases between the germline ends. Germline V lookup: CDR1 SGHNT, CDR2 YENEEA. CDR3 residues: CASSTRMDPETQYF. CDR3 DNA: TGTGCCAGCAGCACCCGGATGGACCCAGAGACCCAGTACTTC. The whole variable domain, filled in from reference TRBV11-3 and TRBJ2-5, reads EAGVVQSPRYKIIEKKQPVAFWCNPISGHNTLYWYLQNLGQGPELLIRYENEEAVDDSQLPKDRFSAERLKGVDSTLKIQPAELGDSAVYLCASSTRMDPETQYFGPGTRLLVL.

Turning to this clone: The sample holds other DNA sequences that translate to the same CDR3. V gene TRBV27 combines with J gene TRBJ2-7; the D is unclear. The CDR3 loop spans 13 amino acids. The V end lost 0 bases, the J end lost 4 bases, and 7 bases lay between the germline ends. Germline V CDR1 and CDR2: MNHEY, SMNVEV (reference sequence). The CDR3 spells CASSLSGRYEQYF. The CDR3, as DNA: TGTGCCAGCAGTTTATCGGGCCGATACGAGCAGTACTTC.

The rearrangement joins TRBV7-9 to TRBJ2-2; no clear D gene. The CDR3 is 16 residues long. Trimming took off 1 base at V and 1 base at J, with 10 bases between the two ends. Germline-derived CDR1 and CDR2 are SEHNR and FQNEAQ (reference sequence). The CDR3 region is CASSLGVTVNTGELFF. CDR3 nucleotides: TGTGCCAGCAGCTTAGGGGTGACGGTGAACACCGGGGAGCTGTTTTTT. Using reference TRBV7-9 and TRBJ2-2 for the parts outside the CDR3, the full variable domain is DTGVSQNPRHKITKRGQNVTFRCDPISEHNRLYWYRQTLGQGPEFLTYFQNEAQLEKSRLLSDRFSAERPKGSFSTLEIQRTEQGDSAMYLCASSLGVTVNTGELFFGEGSRLTVL.

This chain joins TRBV29-1 and TRBJ1-5; the D is unclear. Trimming removed 0 bases from V and 5 bases from J, with 8 bases in between. CDR3 length equals 13 residues. Germline V gives CDR1 SQVTM, CDR2 ANQGSEA. The CDR3 region has the DNA TGCAGCGTTGAAGATGCGGTAGATCAGCCCCAGCATTTT. It specifies CSVEDAVDQPQHF.

The V call is TRBV7-9, the J call TRBJ2-7; no clear D gene. The CDR3 covers 12 residues. V was clipped by 5 bases and J by 4 bases, with 9 bases between them. Germline V CDR1 and CDR2: SEHNR, FQNEAQ (reference sequence). In nucleotides, the CDR3 is TGTGCCAGCAGCCGCATCCTATACGAGCAGTACTTC. It specifies CASSRILYEQYF.

The chain joins TRBV19 to TRBJ2-1, with TRBD2 identical over 11 bases. The J segment lost 4 bases and the V segment lost 6 bases, leaving 5 bases of the junction unmatched. This CDR3 is 15 amino acids long. Germline CDR1 is LNHDA and CDR2 is SQIVND (reference sequence). The CDR3 DNA sequence: TGTGCCAGTAGCACCGGGACTAGCGGATACAATGAGCAGTTCTTC. It encodes CASSTGTSGYNEQFF.

This chain uses TRBV7-6 with TRBJ2-1, with TRBD2 identical over 8 bases. The V segment lost 0 bases and the J segment 4 bases; nucleotides outside the gene matches: 5. The germline gives CDR1 SGHVS, CDR2 FNYEAQ. The CDR3 is 16 residues long. The CDR3 protein is CASSLALSGSYNEQFF. The CDR3 region has the DNA TGTGCCAGCAGCTTAGCGCTCAGCGGGAGTTACAATGAGCAGTTCTTC.

This rearrangement joins TRBV19 to TRBJ1-5, with 9 bases lining up with TRBD1. The CDR3 is made up of 14 amino acids. V dropped 7 bases and J dropped 5; count of bases not matched to a gene: 6. In germline, CDR1 is LNHDA, CDR2 SQIVND (reference sequence). CDR3 in DNA: TGTGCCAGTACATTGCGGACAGGGGATCAGCCCCAGCATTTT. Translating it yields CASTLRTGDQPQHF.

V is TRBV4-3 and J is TRBJ2-2, with unresolved D. V was clipped by 5 bases and J by 7 bases, with 14 bases between them. Germline CDR1 LGHNA, CDR2 YSLEER. There are 14 residues in the CDR3. CDR3: CASSFGSGDGELFF. The CDR3 bases are TGCGCCAGCAGCTTCGGCTCTGGGGACGGGGAGCTGTTTTTT.

The count of this clone is one. The chain links TRBV7-9 to TRBJ2-3; D is uncertain. This CDR3 region has 15 residues. V lost 5 bases and J 4 bases, leaving 16 bases between the germline ends. Germline V CDR1 and CDR2: SEHNR, FQNEAQ (reference sequence). The CDR3 loop is CASSPPVFGSDTQYF. CDR3 in DNA: TGTGCCAGCAGCCCCCCTGTATTCGGGTCAGATACGCAGTATTTT. Looking up the rest from reference TRBV7-9 and TRBJ2-3 gives the full variable domain: DTGVSQNPRHKITKRGQNVTFRCDPISEHNRLYWYRQTLGQGPEFLTYFQNEAQLEKSRLLSDRFSAERPKGSFSTLEIQRTEQGDSAMYLCASSPPVFGSDTQYFGPGTRLTVL.

The rearrangement uses TRBV5-1 and TRBJ2-7, with 9 nucleotides matching TRBD1. The J segment lost 5 bases and the V segment lost 0 bases, leaving 9 bases of the junction unmatched. The germline V gene has CDR1 SGHRS and CDR2 YFSETQ. CDR3 length: 16 residues. The CDR3 reads CASSLDKPGQGHEQYF. Here the CDR3 DNA reads TGCGCCAGCAGCTTGGACAAACCGGGACAGGGCCACGAGCAGTACTTC.

This chain connects TRBV6-1 to TRBJ2-5; no clear D gene. The germline V gene has CDR1 MNHNS and CDR2 SASEGT. Trimming took off 6 bases at V and 5 bases at J, with 10 bases between the two ends. This CDR3 spans 12 amino acids. The CDR3 DNA follows: TGTGCCAGCAGCGCCCTAAGCGAGACCCAGTACTTC. This sequence encodes CASSALSETQYF.

The rearrangement joins TRBV27 to TRBJ2-6; D is perhaps TRBD2 (5 bases). Trimming shortened V by 4 bases and J by 4 bases, and 14 bases separated the two germline ends. Germline V gene sequence: CDR1 MNHEY, CDR2 SMNVEV (reference sequence). This CDR3 has 16 amino acids. The chain's CDR3 is CASSWKPPGGANVLTF. The CDR3 DNA reads as TGTGCCAGCAGTTGGAAACCCCCGGGAGGGGCCAACGTCCTGACTTTC.

The count of this clone is one. The V and J genes are TRBV6-5 and TRBJ2-7, with 7 bases identical to TRBD2. Per germline, CDR1 MNHEY and CDR2 SVGAGI. This CDR3 has 14 amino acids. V lost 7 bases and J lost 1; bases outside the gene matches: 7. For the CDR3, the DNA is TGTGCCAGCAAACCGTTTAGCGGGTCCTACGAGCAGTACTTC. Its protein is CASKPFSGSYEQYF.

J is TRBJ2-1 and V is TRBV4-3, with 10 bases identical to TRBD1. This CDR3 has 19 residues. The germline V gene encodes CDR1 LGHNA and CDR2 YSLEER. Trimming at V came to 0 bases and at J to 7 bases, leaving 15 bases not matched to a gene. The CDR3 DNA reads TGCGCCAGCAGCCAAGATCGGGCTTTGCTGGGACAGGGGTGGAATGAGCAGTTCTTC. It is translated as CASSQDRALLGQGWNEQFF.

The gene calls are TRBV7-3 and TRBJ1-3; D ambiguous. Germline V gene sequence: CDR1 SGHTA, CDR2 FQGTGA. This CDR3 comprises 13 residues. Trimming removed 1 base from V and 8 bases from J, with 9 bases in between. CDR3: CASSLILGDTIYF. The CDR3 DNA is TGTGCCAGCAGCTTAATACTCGGGGACACCATATATTTT.

With respect to this clone: Other DNA sequences in the sample encode the same CDR3. This chain joins TRBV27 and TRBJ2-7; no definite D call. Looked up from germline, CDR1 is MNHEY and CDR2 is SMNVEV (reference sequence). V lost 4 bases and J lost 3, with 7 bases in between. The CDR3 loop spans 12 amino acids. The CDR3 sequence is CASSSTGYEQYF. CDR3 DNA sequence: TGTGCCAGCAGTTCCACTGGCTACGAGCAGTACTTC.

The CDR3: CASSPQGSSGNTIYF. CDR3 nucleotides: TGTGCCAGCAGCCCACAGGGGAGCTCTGGAAACACCATATATTTT. The rearrangement uses TRBV7-9 and TRBJ1-3, with 7 bases that match TRBD1. Germline V gene lookup returns CDR1 SEHNR and CDR2 FQNEAQ (reference sequence). CDR3 size: 15 residues. J was trimmed by 0 bases and V by 5 bases; bases with no gene match: 4.